The TCR beta chain under discussion was sequenced for a study of cytomegalovirus exposure and HLA in healthy donors. The CDR3 is 14 residues long. In germline, CDR1 is MNHEY, CDR2 SVGAGI. The trim removed 6 bases at V and 7 bases at J, leaving 7 bases unmatched. The method was immunoSEQ multiplex PCR; TCRdb's version includes in-frame clones alone and lacks a portion of them. This table has 110,000 or so clones, approximately 86% appearing once. Whole-study results and caveats: TCR clusters originating in the first cohort tended to co-occur in the roughly 120 validation repertoires, according to a later analysis. Many donors carried some public TCRs, although rarity characterized most TCR sequences.

For this clone: Antigen: not known.

The clonotype originates from a man between 18 and 35 years old in good health and CMV-seropositive. The sequenced sample was PBMCs. This chain joins TRBV6-5 and TRBJ2-1, with 9 bases that match TRBD1. CDR3 region: CASRGQGDWNEQFF. In DNA form, the CDR3 reads TGTGCCAGCAGGGGACAGGGAGACTGGAATGAGCAGTTCTTC.